The 8 T cell receptor beta chains given below trace back to one sample, sequenced in a study of T cell responses to AZD1222 COVID-19 vaccine. Sequencing used immunoSEQ multiplex PCR; TCRdb keeps in-frame clones, though not all of them. The sample shows 100,000 or so clones, about 91% of them seen only once. Specimen: peripheral blood, collected 28 days after the second AZD1222 dose. The receptors here all came from an adult who received the AZD1222 COVID-19 vaccine.

This clone came up a few times. V is TRBV19 and J is TRBJ2-3; no definite D call. Germline CDR1 and CDR2: LNHDA and SQIVND (reference sequence). The CDR3 is 13 residues long. With 3 bases removed from V and 9 bases from J, the gap between germline ends came to 13 bases. For the CDR3, the DNA is TGTGCCAGTAGTATGAACTCCGGCGGCACGCAGTATTTT. It translates to CASSMNSGGTQYF.

This chain connects TRBV9 to TRBJ2-7; 9 nucleotides line up with TRBD1. CDR3 length: 14 amino acids. The germline V gene has CDR1 SGDLS and CDR2 YYNGEE. The trim removed 4 bases at V and 7 bases at J, leaving 9 bases unmatched. CDR3: CASSPRTGAGEQYF. CDR3 nucleotides: TGTGCCAGCAGCCCCAGGACAGGGGCGGGGGAGCAGTACTTC.

This sequence joins TRBV19 and TRBJ1-5; 9 bases agree with TRBD1. The CDR3 length is 15 residues. Looked up from germline, CDR1 is LNHDA and CDR2 is SQIVND (reference sequence). V was pared by 5 bases and J by 5 bases, with 7 bases of the junction left unmatched. This CDR3 reads CASSPGQGIYQPQHF. CDR3 nucleotide sequence: TGTGCCAGTAGTCCGGGACAGGGAATTTATCAGCCCCAGCATTTT.

The CDR3 region is CASSSGTGYEKLFF. CDR3 bases: TGTGCCAGCAGCTCCGGGACAGGGTACGAAAAACTGTTTTTT. V gene TRBV28 combines with J gene TRBJ1-4; 9 bases fit TRBD1. The CDR3 length is 14 residues. V was pared by 6 bases and J by 8 bases, with 7 bases of the junction left unmatched. The V gene's germline CDR1 is MDHEN and CDR2 SYDVKM.

The chain combines TRBV30 with TRBJ2-5, with TRBD2 as a possible D gene (5 bases). Trimming stripped 2 bases from V and 7 bases from J, with 14 bases between. The germline CDR1 and CDR2 sequences are GTSNPN and SVGIG (reference sequence). This CDR3 is built from 13 residues. CDR3 sequence reads: CAWSLEARGTQYF. For the CDR3, the DNA is TGTGCCTGGAGTTTGGAGGCTCGGGGGACCCAGTACTTC. Combining the CDR3 with reference TRBV30 and TRBJ2-5 gives the whole variable domain SQTIHQWPATLVQPVGSPLSLECTVEGTSNPNLYWYRQAAGRGLQLLFYSVGIGQISSEVPQNLSASRPQDRQFILSSKKLLLSDSGFYLCAWSLEARGTQYFGPGTRLLVL.

The chain carries TRBV10-3 and TRBJ2-1; 8 positions match TRBD2. Trimming at V came to 3 bases and at J to 7 bases, leaving 14 bases not matched to a gene. There are 17 residues in the CDR3. The germline V gene has CDR1 ENHRY and CDR2 SYGVKD. The CDR3 coding sequence is TGTGCCATCAGTGACCCCGGGACGGGAGGGCCCTCGAATGAGCAGTTCTTC. It translates to CAISDPGTGGPSNEQFF.

The DNA for the CDR3 is TGTGCCCCCCCGCAGGGGACCCTGAGGACTGAAGCTTTCTTT. Residues: CAPPQGTLRTEAFF. The V gene is TRBV6-5, the J gene TRBJ1-1; D is perhaps TRBD1 (6 bases). Trimming removed 11 bases from V and 5 bases from J, with 21 bases in between. The CDR3 is 14 amino acids. Germline V gene data show CDR1 as MNHEY and CDR2 as SVGAGI.

V is TRBV19 and J is TRBJ2-1; tentatively, D is TRBD2 (6 bases). This CDR3 comprises 15 residues. Trimming cost V 5 bases and J 6 bases, with 17 bases left between them. Germline V CDR1 and CDR2: LNHDA, SQIVND (reference sequence). CDR3 loop: CASSPRGVFGNEQFF. The CDR3 coding sequence is TGTGCCAGTAGTCCCCGCGGGGTATTCGGCAATGAGCAGTTCTTC.